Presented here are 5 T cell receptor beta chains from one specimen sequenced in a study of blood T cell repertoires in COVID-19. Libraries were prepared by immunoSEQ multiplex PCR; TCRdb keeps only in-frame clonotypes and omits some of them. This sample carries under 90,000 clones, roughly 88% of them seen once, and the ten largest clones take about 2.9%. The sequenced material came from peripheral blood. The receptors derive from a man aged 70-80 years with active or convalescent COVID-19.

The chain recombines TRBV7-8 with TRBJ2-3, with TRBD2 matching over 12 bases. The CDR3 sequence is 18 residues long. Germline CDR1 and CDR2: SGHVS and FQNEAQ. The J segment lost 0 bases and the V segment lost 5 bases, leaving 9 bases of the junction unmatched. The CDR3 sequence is CASSPGLAGHPSTDTQYF. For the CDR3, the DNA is TGTGCCAGCAGCCCGGGACTAGCGGGCCACCCTAGCACAGATACGCAGTATTTT.

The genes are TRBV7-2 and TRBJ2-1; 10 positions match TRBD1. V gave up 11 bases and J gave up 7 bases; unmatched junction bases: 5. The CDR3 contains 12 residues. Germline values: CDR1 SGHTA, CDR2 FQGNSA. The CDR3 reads CAWGQGRNEQFF. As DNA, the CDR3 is TGTGCCTGGGGACAGGGGAGAAATGAGCAGTTCTTC.

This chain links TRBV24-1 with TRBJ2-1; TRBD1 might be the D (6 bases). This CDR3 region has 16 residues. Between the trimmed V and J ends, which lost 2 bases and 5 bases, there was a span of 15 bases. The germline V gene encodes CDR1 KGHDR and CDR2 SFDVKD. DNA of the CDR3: TGTGCCACCAGTGATTCCCTACGACAGGAGCACAATGAGCAGTTCTTC. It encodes CATSDSLRQEHNEQFF.

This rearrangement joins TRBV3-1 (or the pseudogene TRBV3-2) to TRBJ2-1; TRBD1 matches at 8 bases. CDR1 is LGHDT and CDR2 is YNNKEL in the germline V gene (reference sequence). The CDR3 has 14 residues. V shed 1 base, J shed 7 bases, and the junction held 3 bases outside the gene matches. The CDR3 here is CASSQGNRGNEQFF. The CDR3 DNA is TGTGCCAGCAGCCAAGGGAACAGGGGGAATGAGCAGTTCTTC.

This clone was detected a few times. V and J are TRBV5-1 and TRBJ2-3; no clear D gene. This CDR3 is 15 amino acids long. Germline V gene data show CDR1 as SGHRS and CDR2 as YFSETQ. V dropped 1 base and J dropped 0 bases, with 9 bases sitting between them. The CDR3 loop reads CASSLQARSTDTQYF. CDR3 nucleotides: TGCGCCAGCAGCTTGCAGGCGCGTAGCACAGATACGCAGTATTTT. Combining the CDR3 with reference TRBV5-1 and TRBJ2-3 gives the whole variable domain KAGVTQTPRYLIKTRGQQVTLSCSPISGHRSVSWYQQTPGQGLQFLFEYFSETQRNKGNFPGRFSGRQFSNSRSEMNVSTLELGDSALYLCASSLQARSTDTQYFGPGTRLTVL.